Listed below are T cell receptor beta chains from one sample, sequenced in a study of CD8 T cells in ankylosing spondylitis. A single record per CDR3 protein comes from TCRdb applying MiXCR to the 5' RACE reads. The sample has around 150,000 distinct CDR3 sequences, 25% to 35% seen once. The sequencing input was synovial fluid, either unsorted or a sorted T cell fraction (not recorded which). All receptors come from a male donor with ankylosing spondylitis. Both conserved end residues are part of each CDR3. A D gene is named only where the DNA matches it firmly. Part of the rows lack a size; the others show once, few, many or a class for expanded clones.

.	TRBV5-1	TRBJ1-4	.	CASSLEGSKNEKLFF	TGCGCCAGCAGCTTGGAGGGCAGCAAGAATGAAAAACTGTTTTTT
.	TRBV12-3/TRBV12-4	TRBJ1-3	few	CASSPLLPSGNTIYF	TGTGCCAGCAGTCCCCTCCTTCCCTCTGGAAACACCATATATTTT
.	TRBV5-1	TRBJ2-3	.	CASSLDLGDTQYF	TGCGCCAGCAGCTTGGATTTGGGAGATACGCAGTATTTT
TRBD1	TRBV5-1	TRBJ1-4	few	CASSGTTGAGEKLFF	TGCGCCAGCAGCGGTACGACAGGGGCCGGTGAAAAACTGTTTTTT
TRBD1	TRBV5-1	TRBJ1-1	.	CASSLAGQVTEAFF	TGCGCCAGCAGCTTGGCCGGACAGGTCACTGAAGCTTTCTTT
.	TRBV7-9	TRBJ1-1	.	CASSLEGSKNTEAFF	TGTGCCAGCAGCTTAGAAGGGTCTAAGAACACTGAAGCTTTCTTT
.	TRBV28	TRBJ1-6	.	CAIGAGGNSPLHF	TGTGCCATCGGGGCCGGAGGTAATTCACCCCTCCACTTT
TRBD2	TRBV24-1	TRBJ2-3	.	CATTETSGTTDTQYF	TGTGCCACCACCGAGACTAGCGGGACCACAGATACGCAGTATTTT
.	TRBV6-5	TRBJ2-3	.	CASSYGWGSDTQYF	TGTGCCAGCAGTTACGGATGGGGATCGGATACGCAGTATTTT
.	TRBV20-1	TRBJ2-5	many	CSAPRSQETQYF	TGCAGTGCCCCCCGTTCCCAAGAGACCCAGTACTTC
.	TRBV6-5	TRBJ2-3	.	CASSYSQGRWSDTQYF	TGTGCCAGCAGTTACTCCCAGGGGAGGTGGTCAGATACGCAGTATTTT
.	TRBV10-3	TRBJ2-7	.	CAIKETHSYEQYF	TGTGCCATCAAGGAGACACACTCCTACGAGCAGTACTTC
.	TRBV6-2/TRBV6-3	TRBJ1-5	many	CASSTPRQPQHF	TGTGCCAGCAGCACCCCGAGGCAGCCCCAGCATTTT
TRBD1	TRBV5-1	TRBJ1-1	few	CASSLGTGYTEAFF	TGCGCCAGCAGCTTAGGGACAGGTTACACTGAAGCTTTCTTT
.	TRBV20-1	TRBJ2-3	few	CSAPDPGRASTDTQYF	TGCAGTGCCCCAGACCCGGGGCGGGCGAGCACAGATACGCAGTATTTT
.	TRBV7-2	TRBJ1-1	.	CASSLVYGNTEAFF	TGTGCCAGCAGCTTAGTTTACGGGAACACTGAAGCTTTCTTT
TRBD1	TRBV18	TRBJ2-3	.	CASSRGTGTGEYF	TGTGCCAGCTCACGGGGAACCGGGACAGGGGAGTATTTT
.	TRBV29-1	TRBJ2-3	few	CSVAAGAGDTQYF	TGCAGCGTTGCGGCCGGGGCTGGAGATACGCAGTATTTT
.	TRBV12-3/TRBV12-4	TRBJ2-2	few	CASAVPPGELFF	TGTGCCAGCGCCGTGCCCCCCGGGGAGCTGTTTTTT
.	TRBV7-8	TRBJ1-6	.	CASSLVGSSPLHF	TGTGCCAGCAGCTTAGTTGGTAGTTCACCCCTCCACTTT
.	TRBV28	TRBJ1-6	.	CASTYDPDGYNSPLHF	TGTGCCAGCACCTACGACCCGGACGGGTATAATTCACCCCTCCACTTT
.	TRBV20-1	TRBJ1-2	.	CSAVRSGHYGYTF	TGCAGTGCTGTACGATCAGGGCACTACGGCTACACCTTC
.	TRBV7-9	TRBJ2-2	.	CASSGGQVPDTGELFF	TGTGCCAGCAGCGGCGGCCAAGTTCCGGACACCGGGGAGCTGTTTTTT
.	TRBV2	TRBJ1-1	.	CASSVGVNTEAFF	TGTGCCAGCAGTGTGGGGGTTAACACTGAAGCTTTCTTT
.	TRBV12-3/TRBV12-4	TRBJ1-2	once	CASSSREQGLNYGYTF	TGTGCCAGCAGTTCCCGAGAACAGGGACTGAACTATGGCTACACCTTC
.	TRBV28	TRBJ2-5	.	CASSFTKEETQYF	TGTGCCAGCAGTTTCACCAAGGAAGAGACCCAGTACTTC
TRBD2	TRBV6-2/TRBV6-3	TRBJ2-7	few	CASSYTSGSYEQYF	TGTGCCAGCAGTTACACTAGCGGCTCCTACGAGCAGTACTTC
TRBD1	TRBV4-1	TRBJ1-4	.	CASSQETGWYEKLFF	TGCGCCAGCAGCCAGGAGACAGGGTGGTATGAAAAACTGTTTTTT
.	TRBV20-1	TRBJ2-1	.	CSASFSGVYNEQFF	TGCAGTGCTAGTTTTAGCGGAGTCTACAATGAGCAGTTCTTC
TRBD2	TRBV20-1	TRBJ2-1	.	CSAPTSGAYNEQFF	TGCAGTGCTCCGACTAGCGGGGCCTACAATGAGCAGTTCTTC
.	TRBV5-6	TRBJ1-2	.	CASSFGAGADGYTF	TGTGCCAGCAGCTTTGGGGCAGGGGCCGATGGCTACACCTTC
.	TRBV6-1	TRBJ2-1	few	CASSPGGQRSSYNEQFF	TGTGCCAGCAGTCCCGGGGGGCAGCGGTCCTCCTACAATGAGCAGTTCTTC
.	TRBV7-9	TRBJ2-2	.	CASSSRGLSNTGELFF	TGTGCCAGCAGTTCCCGTGGACTGTCGAACACCGGGGAGCTGTTTTTT
.	TRBV2	TRBJ1-2	.	CASSGAKNYGYTF	TGTGCCAGCAGTGGGGCAAAAAACTATGGCTACACCTTC
.	TRBV5-1	TRBJ1-1	few	CASSLGVGGFTEAFF	TGCGCCAGCAGCTTGGGGGTAGGGGGTTTCACTGAAGCTTTCTTT
TRBD1	TRBV18	TRBJ1-2	.	CASSPDRAVGGYTF	TGTGCCAGCTCACCCGACAGGGCTGTGGGAGGCTACACCTTC
TRBD1	TRBV11-3	TRBJ1-2	once	CASSSGQFYGYTF	TGTGCCAGCAGCTCGGGACAGTTCTATGGCTACACCTTC
.	TRBV13	TRBJ1-6	many	CASSLGPNSPLHF	TGTGCCAGCAGCTTGGGACCTAATTCACCCCTCCACTTT
.	TRBV7-2	TRBJ1-4	.	CASSQGGGEKLFF	TGTGCCAGCAGTCAAGGTGGAGGGGAAAAACTGTTTTTT
TRBD1	TRBV7-3	TRBJ1-1	.	CASSKDRGTEAFF	TGTGCCAGCAGCAAGGACAGGGGCACTGAAGCTTTCTTT
TRBD1	TRBV4-3	TRBJ2-4	.	CASSQGTSGGNDKNIQYF	TGCGCCAGCAGCCAAGGGACCTCAGGGGGCAACGACAAAAACATTCAGTACTTC
.	TRBV18	TRBJ1-1	many	CASSPPVGGKNTEAFF	TGTGCCAGCTCACCACCGGTGGGGGGGAAGAACACTGAAGCTTTCTTT
TRBD1	TRBV7-2	TRBJ1-2	.	CASSLTGKLYYGYTF	TGTGCCAGCAGCTTGACAGGGAAACTCTACTATGGCTACACCTTC